These 17 T cell receptor beta chains share one sample of origin, sequenced in a study of CD8+CD57+ T cells in acquired aplastic anemia. Genomic DNA, serving as template, underwent TCR beta VDJ and CDR3 profiling. TCRdb re-called the reads through MiXCR, storing one row per CDR3 protein. Seen here are roughly 250,000 distinct CDR3 sequences, approximately 45% observed once, and the top ten hold 6.5% to 10%. Before being chosen for sequencing, patients had shown CD8+CD57+ cell expansion by flow cytometry. Sequencing used sorted CD4+, CD8+, or CD8+CD57+ T cells (not recorded which) from PBMCs. These receptors all come from a human donor with aplastic anemia.

There are many counts of this clonotype. The chain carries TRBV10-2 and TRBJ2-7; 11 nucleotides line up with TRBD2. This CDR3 comprises 13 residues. The V gene's germline CDR1 is WSHSY and CDR2 SAAADI. V trimming: 6 bases; J trimming: 4 bases; junction bases outside the gene matches: 2. In DNA form, the CDR3 reads TGCGCCAGCAGGGGACTAGCGGTTTACGAGCAGTACTTC. Amino acids: CASRGLAVYEQYF.

This clonotype has a handful of counts. This CDR3 reads CASSDPGDINYGYTF. CDR3 in DNA: TGTGCCAGCAGTGACCCAGGGGACATAAACTATGGCTACACCTTC. The V gene is TRBV2, the J gene TRBJ1-2, with a possible D match to TRBD1 (6 bases). Trimming removed 3 bases from V and 2 bases from J, with 13 bases in between. The germline V gene has CDR1 SNHLY and CDR2 FYNNEI. The CDR3 loop spans 15 amino acids.

The chain links TRBV12-3 or TRBV12-4 to TRBJ2-3, with D possibly being TRBD1 (5 bases). The end of the DNA is better explained by TRBJ1-5, so the J call may be wrong. The CDR3 loop spans 18 amino acids. The CDR3 DNA is TGTGCCAGCAGTTTAGAGGCTATAGCGGGGGAACCCACAGATACGCAGCATTTT. This translates into CASSLEAIAGEPTDTQHF.

This clonotype showed up just once. The V and J genes are TRBV2 and TRBJ1-2, with D hard to call. The V and J ends lost 7 bases and 6 bases respectively, with 18 bases between them. The germline V gene has CDR1 SNHLY and CDR2 FYNNEI. The CDR3 covers 14 residues. The CDR3 sequence is CASMLAGSRDGYTF. CDR3 bases: TGTGCCAGCATGCTAGCGGGATCAAGGGATGGCTACACCTTC.

J is TRBJ1-2 and V is TRBV6-5, with a weak D call TRBD1 (6 bases). Germline CDR1 is MNHEY and CDR2 is SVGAGI. The CDR3 loop spans 13 amino acids. With 4 bases removed from V and 4 bases from J, the gap between germline ends came to 10 bases. This CDR3 reads CASSSGARYGYTF. Here the CDR3 DNA reads TGTGCCAGCAGTTCAGGGGCACGCTATGGCTACACCTTC.

This clonotype was seen ten or more times. This rearrangement joins TRBV7-6 to TRBJ2-7; 9 nucleotides match TRBD1. The CDR3 covers 15 residues. The ends lost 1 base at V and 4 bases at J; junction bases unmatched: 5. Per germline, CDR1 SGHVS and CDR2 FNYEAQ. CDR3 amino acids: CASSLDDRGRYEQYF. The CDR3 DNA reads as TGTGCCAGCAGCTTAGACGACAGGGGGAGATACGAGCAGTACTTC.

This clonotype came up many times. V gene TRBV20-1 combines with J gene TRBJ1-3; 9 bases are a match to TRBD1. V trimming: 4 bases; J trimming: 0 bases; junction bases outside the gene matches: 10. Germline CDR1 reads DFQATT; CDR2 reads SNEGSKA (reference sequence). The CDR3 extends over 17 amino acids. Written as DNA, the CDR3 is TGCAGTGCTATCACAACAGGGGGCCTCAGCTCTGGAAACACCATATATTTT. Translating gives CSAITTGGLSSGNTIYF.

The V gene is TRBV7-9, the J gene TRBJ1-1, with TRBD1 as a possible D gene (5 bases). Germline V gives CDR1 SEHNR, CDR2 FQNEAQ (reference sequence). This CDR3 has 14 amino acids. The V end lost 5 bases, the J end lost 4 bases, and 14 bases lay between the germline ends. The CDR3 is CASSPYGGGTEAFF. The CDR3, as DNA: TGTGCCAGCAGCCCCTACGGCGGGGGCACTGAAGCTTTCTTT.

This clonotype was seen a handful of times. The chain is built from TRBV30 and TRBJ1-1; no firm D call. V lost 4 bases and J lost 2, with 11 bases in between. CDR3 length: 13 amino acids. Germline CDR1 GTSNPN, CDR2 SVGIG (reference sequence). The CDR3 loop is CAWNVGLNTEAFF. The CDR3 coding sequence is TGTGCCTGGAATGTAGGTCTCAACACTGAAGCTTTCTTT.

The rearrangement links TRBV2 to TRBJ1-2, with 7 bases that match TRBD1. Trimming removed 6 bases from V and 3 bases from J; junction bases left unmatched: 13. This CDR3 has 16 residues. CDR1 is SNHLY and CDR2 is FYNNEI in the germline V gene. The CDR3 reads CASSFTGTENHYGYTF. In nucleotides, the CDR3 is TGTGCCAGCAGCTTTACCGGGACAGAAAACCACTATGGCTACACCTTC.

This chain uses TRBV29-1 with TRBJ1-3, with D unresolved. V was shortened by 7 bases and J by 0 bases, with 10 bases between the two germline ends. Germline-derived CDR1 and CDR2 are SQVTM and ANQGSEA. This CDR3 region has 13 residues. The CDR3 reads CSGQTSSGNTIYF. As DNA, the CDR3 is TGCAGCGGCCAAACGAGCTCTGGAAACACCATATATTTT.

This chain links TRBV20-1 with TRBJ1-6; TRBD1 aligns across 8 bases. Per the germline V gene, CDR1 is DFQATT and CDR2 is SNEGSKA (reference sequence). This CDR3 spans 14 amino acids. Trimming at V came to 5 bases and at J to 7 bases, leaving 7 bases not matched to a gene. The CDR3 nucleotides are TGCAGTGCTGACAGGGGTGGGGAAAATTCACCCCTCCACTTT. Amino acid sequence: CSADRGGENSPLHF.

This clonotype has just a few counts. The rearrangement uses TRBV7-9 and TRBJ2-3, with 7 nucleotides matching TRBD2. In germline, CDR1 is SEHNR, CDR2 FQNEAQ (reference sequence). V was pared by 5 bases and J by 5 bases, with 16 bases of the junction left unmatched. CDR3 length equals 17 residues. In DNA, the CDR3 is TGTGCCAGCAGCGGGGGGGACTTCAGAGAATATAGAGATACGCAGTATTTT. Translated, it gives CASSGGDFREYRDTQYF.

This clonotype was seen at least ten times. This chain joins TRBV9 and TRBJ2-1; 9 nucleotides agree with TRBD1. The germline V gene encodes CDR1 SGDLS and CDR2 YYNGEE. The trim removed 0 bases at V and 0 bases at J, leaving 10 bases unmatched. This CDR3 has 19 residues. The CDR3 is CASSVEGQGVRGSYNEQFF. The CDR3 DNA reads TGTGCCAGCAGCGTAGAGGGACAGGGAGTAAGGGGCTCCTACAATGAGCAGTTCTTC.

The genes are TRBV12-3 or TRBV12-4 and TRBJ1-2; 10 positions agree with TRBD1. The V segment lost 3 bases and the J segment 5 bases; nucleotides outside the gene matches: 6. The CDR3 has 15 amino acids. The DNA for the CDR3 is TGTGCCAGCAGTTTCGGGGACAGGGGAGAATATGGCTACACCTTC. Translating it yields CASSFGDRGEYGYTF.

This clonotype occurred many times. This chain joins TRBV20-1 and TRBJ2-3; D might be TRBD1 or TRBD2, each matching 5 bases. This CDR3 is built from 16 residues. V was trimmed by 5 bases and J by 0 bases, leaving 18 bases between them. Germline assignment: CDR1 DFQATT and CDR2 SNEGSKA (reference sequence). The CDR3 DNA sequence: TGCAGTGCTGGGGACCTCCCAGGCGGTAGCACAGATACGCAGTATTTT. Encoded protein: CSAGDLPGGSTDTQYF.

This clonotype turned up a few times. The rearrangement links TRBV5-1 to TRBJ2-7; D is uncertain. CDR1 is SGHRS, CDR2 YFSETQ, per germline. The CDR3 runs 17 residues. V lost 4 bases to trimming and J lost 0 bases, with 20 bases between them. Here the CDR3 reads CASSQKPDAPSSYEQYF. CDR3 nucleotides: TGCGCCAGCAGCCAAAAACCGGACGCGCCTAGCTCCTACGAGCAGTACTTC.